The 27 T cell receptor beta chains reported below all come from one sample, sequenced in a study of shared clonotypes between healthy human individuals. Sequencing used immunoSEQ multiplex PCR; TCRdb keeps in-frame clones, though not all of them. The top ten clones hold over 0.12% of a sample with about 2.4 million clones, roughly 92% of them seen once. Material for sequencing was naive CD4+ T cells sorted from blood. Subset: CD45RA+ positively selected. All receptors come from a young man in good health.

The chain is built from TRBV2 and TRBJ1-2, with 11 nucleotides matching TRBD1. The CDR3 has 15 residues. Germline assignment: CDR1 SNHLY and CDR2 FYNNEI. The V gene end was trimmed by 7 bases and the J gene end by 8 bases; junction bases not matched to a gene: 12. The CDR3 DNA is TGTGCCAGCAATCCGGACAGGGGGCTTTCGGGAGGCTACACCTTC. It yields the protein CASNPDRGLSGGYTF.

This sequence joins TRBV10-2 and TRBJ2-7; the match to TRBD2 covers 8 bases. The junction had 4 bases not matched to a gene; V was cut back by 3 bases and J by 3 bases. Per germline, CDR1 WSHSY and CDR2 SAAADI. The length of the CDR3 is 14 residues. The CDR3 DNA follows: TGCGCCAGCAGTGATTTAGCGGGGCACTACGAGCAGTACTTC. Encoded protein: CASSDLAGHYEQYF.

V and J are TRBV30 and TRBJ2-3; a possible D gene is TRBD1 (5 bases). The CDR3 length is 12 residues. Germline V gene data show CDR1 as GTSNPN and CDR2 as SVGIG (reference sequence). The V and J ends lost 5 bases and 5 bases respectively, with 11 bases between them. The CDR3, as DNA: TGTGCCTGGGGTGGGGCCGGAGATACGCAGTATTTT. It is translated as CAWGGAGDTQYF.

The gene calls are TRBV5-1 and TRBJ2-7; TRBD1 matches at 7 bases. The CDR3 is 15 amino acids. The V segment lost 5 bases and the J segment 2 bases; nucleotides outside the gene matches: 10. Germline CDR1 is SGHRS and CDR2 is YFSETQ. The CDR3 loop is CASSYRQGEAYEQYF. The CDR3 DNA follows: TGCGCCAGCAGTTACCGACAGGGCGAAGCCTACGAGCAGTACTTC. The variable domain in full, with the rest retrieved from reference TRBV5-1 and TRBJ2-7, is KAGVTQTPRYLIKTRGQQVTLSCSPISGHRSVSWYQQTPGQGLQFLFEYFSETQRNKGNFPGRFSGRQFSNSRSEMNVSTLELGDSALYLCASSYRQGEAYEQYFGPGTRLTVT.

This chain uses TRBV10-1 with TRBJ2-2; D uncertain. CDR3 length: 14 residues. Germline loops: CDR1 WNHNN, CDR2 SYGVQD (reference sequence). The V end was cut by 4 bases, the J end by 0 bases, with 6 bases between. This CDR3 reads CASSGSPNTGELFF. The CDR3, as DNA: TGCGCCAGCAGTGGCAGCCCGAACACCGGGGAGCTGTTTTTT.

The rearrangement links TRBV5-1 to TRBJ2-7; TRBD1 matches at 12 bases. With 4 bases clipped from V and 6 bases from J, the junction kept 14 bases outside the gene matches. The CDR3 is 17 residues long. The V gene's germline CDR1 is SGHRS and CDR2 YFSETQ. CDR3 loop: CASSRPLPGQGASEQYF. The CDR3 nucleotides are TGCGCCAGCAGCCGACCATTACCGGGACAGGGGGCGAGCGAGCAGTACTTC.

Comment on this clone: The sample holds other DNA sequences that translate to the same CDR3. This rearrangement joins TRBV4-3 to TRBJ2-1; D unresolved. The CDR3 is 13 amino acids. The germline CDR1 and CDR2 sequences are LGHNA and YSLEER. Trimming removed 0 bases from V and 2 bases from J, with 2 bases in between. CDR3 sequence (DNA): TGCGCCAGCAGCCAAGAAGCCTACAATGAGCAGTTCTTC. Its translation is CASSQEAYNEQFF.

The chain carries TRBV29-1 and TRBJ1-1; 10 bases agree with TRBD1. This CDR3 is 15 amino acids long. Trimming removed 5 bases from V and 4 bases from J; junction bases left unmatched: 10. The germline gives CDR1 SQVTM, CDR2 ANQGSEA. CDR3 DNA: TGCAGCGTTAAAACCATGACAGGGGGCGGCACTGAAGCTTTCTTT. Residues: CSVKTMTGGGTEAFF.

The genes are TRBV27 and TRBJ2-1; D remains ambiguous. The CDR3 extends over 15 amino acids. Germline-derived CDR1 and CDR2 are MNHEY and SMNVEV (reference sequence). Deletions cut 2 bases from V and 5 bases from J, with 13 bases between. As DNA, the CDR3 is TGTGCCAGCAGTTTAGTAATTCCAGTTAACAATGAGCAGTTCTTC. It translates to CASSLVIPVNNEQFF.

The chain links TRBV5-1 to TRBJ2-3; 15 positions agree with TRBD2. Unmatched junction bases numbered 10, after V lost 4 bases and J lost 4 bases. The CDR3 is 18 amino acids. Germline V gives CDR1 SGHRS, CDR2 YFSETQ. The CDR3 region has the DNA TGCGCCAGCAGCCGCCCCGGGACTAGCGGGGGGATGGCAGATACGCAGTATTTT. Amino acid sequence: CASSRPGTSGGMADTQYF.

This chain's CDR3 is CASSVQQGNNQPQHF. CDR3 coding DNA: TGTGCCAGTAGTGTACAACAGGGGAACAATCAGCCCCAGCATTTT. The V gene is TRBV19, the J gene TRBJ1-5, with 7 bases lining up with TRBD1. V lost 5 bases to trimming and J lost 3 bases; unmatched junction nucleotides: 7. The length of the CDR3 is 15 residues. Per the germline V gene, CDR1 is LNHDA and CDR2 is SQIVND (reference sequence).

This clone was detected once. This chain uses TRBV7-2 with TRBJ2-1; possible D gene TRBD2, 6 bases. V lost 5 bases and J 6 bases, leaving 8 bases between the germline ends. CDR3 length: 12 amino acids. Germline CDR1 and CDR2: SGHTA and FQGNSA. The CDR3 DNA reads TGTGCCAGCAGCAAGGGAGGCAATGAGCAGTTCTTC. This translates into CASSKGGNEQFF.

With regard to this clone: In the same sample, other DNA sequences code for this CDR3. This rearrangement joins TRBV6-5 to TRBJ2-1; no reliable D call. The V end was cut by 6 bases, the J end by 5 bases, with 5 bases between. The germline V gene encodes CDR1 MNHEY and CDR2 SVGAGI. CDR3 length: 11 residues. CDR3 amino acids: CASSRNNEQFF. The CDR3 bases are TGTGCCAGCAGCCGAAACAATGAGCAGTTCTTC.

The chain links TRBV18 to TRBJ2-1; 9 bases match TRBD2. This CDR3 is built from 17 residues. The germline V gene encodes CDR1 KGHSH and CDR2 LQKENI. Losses at the gene ends were 3 bases for V and 0 bases for J; bases not matched to a gene: 6. This CDR3 is CASSPSLAGSSYNEQFF. The CDR3 coding sequence is TGTGCCAGCTCACCCTCTCTAGCGGGGAGCTCCTACAATGAGCAGTTCTTC. Based on the CDR3 plus reference TRBV18 and TRBJ2-1, the full variable domain is NAGVMQNPRHLVRRRGQEARLRCSPMKGHSHVYWYRQLPEEGLKFMVYLQKENIIDESGMPKERFSAEFPKEGPSILRIQQVVRGDSAAYFCASSPSLAGSSYNEQFFGPGTRLTVL.

V and J are TRBV30 and TRBJ2-4; D may correspond to TRBD1 or TRBD2 (5 bases each). This CDR3 comprises 14 residues. The germline CDR1 and CDR2 sequences are GTSNPN and SVGIG (reference sequence). The V end was cut by 3 bases, the J end by 0 bases, with 9 bases between. As DNA, the CDR3 is TGTGCCTGGAGCCGGGGCAAAGCCAAAAACATTCAGTACTTC. It codes for CAWSRGKAKNIQYF.

The chain joins TRBV7-8 to TRBJ1-1; no reliable D call. There are 15 residues in the CDR3. The germline V gene encodes CDR1 SGHVS and CDR2 FQNEAQ. The V gene lost 2 bases and the J gene lost 2 bases, with 12 bases spanning the gap. The CDR3 loop reads CASSLTRAQNTEAFF. The CDR3 DNA reads TGTGCCAGCAGCTTAACCAGAGCGCAAAACACTGAAGCTTTCTTT.

This clone was seen a handful of times. The chain employs TRBV7-2 and TRBJ2-2, with D tentatively TRBD2 (5 bases). CDR1 and CDR2 from the germline V gene are SGHTA and FQGNSA. V was cut by 5 bases and J by 4 bases, with 11 bases left in between. This CDR3 region has 14 residues. CDR3 residues: CASSRTYTTGELFF. As DNA, the CDR3 is TGTGCCAGCAGCCGGACTTATACCACCGGGGAGCTGTTTTTT.

Turning to this clone: Different DNA sequences within this sample yield the same CDR3. The chain combines TRBV5-1 with TRBJ1-1; 8 bases are a match to TRBD1. Germline V gene data show CDR1 as SGHRS and CDR2 as YFSETQ. Trimming cost V 4 bases and J 5 bases; bases outside gene matches: 7. The CDR3 is made up of 14 amino acids. CDR3 nucleotides: TGCGCCAGCAGCCCAACAGGGGGGTCTACTGAAGCTTTCTTT. Translating it yields CASSPTGGSTEAFF.

As for this clone: This sample includes further DNA sequences coding for the same CDR3. The chain recombines TRBV7-2 with TRBJ2-2; possible D gene TRBD2, 5 bases. Germline lookup yields CDR1 SGHTA and CDR2 FQGNSA. The CDR3 extends over 15 amino acids. V was shortened by 3 bases and J by 2 bases, with 10 bases between the two germline ends. The CDR3 DNA sequence: TGTGCCAGCAGCTTGGTCGGGATCAACACCGGGGAGCTGTTTTTT. This encodes CASSLVGINTGELFF.

For the CDR3, the DNA is TGTGCCAGCAGCTTCCCAACAGGGGGCGCGAACACCGGGGAGCTGTTTTTT. Translating gives CASSFPTGGANTGELFF. The rearrangement joins TRBV7-9 to TRBJ2-2; the match to TRBD1 covers 9 bases. With V trimmed by 3 bases and J by 0 bases, 5 bases remained unmatched. The CDR3 contains 17 residues. Germline V gene data show CDR1 as SEHNR and CDR2 as FQNEAQ (reference sequence).

The chain uses TRBV2 and TRBJ1-6, with D uncertain. The CDR3 is 14 amino acids. V was cut by 3 bases and J by 3 bases, with 6 bases left in between. Germline CDR1 reads SNHLY; CDR2 reads FYNNEI. CDR3 sequence (DNA): TGTGCCAGCAGTGAGGGGATCTATAATTCACCCCTCCACTTT. Translated: CASSEGIYNSPLHF.

The chain combines TRBV10-3 with TRBJ2-7, with D possibly matching TRBD1 (5 bases). Trimming removed 4 bases from V and 0 bases from J, with 19 bases in between. Germline V gives CDR1 ENHRY, CDR2 SYGVKD. CDR3 length: 17 amino acids. The CDR3 DNA sequence: TGTGCCATCAGTGCCAGGACGGGCGGACAAACCTCCTACGAGCAGTACTTC. Its protein is CAISARTGGQTSYEQYF.

This sequence joins TRBV28 and TRBJ1-3, with TRBD1 matching over 7 bases. The CDR3 length is 15 residues. V was pared by 4 bases and J by 0 bases, with 3 bases of the junction left unmatched. CDR1 is MDHEN and CDR2 is SYDVKM in the germline V gene. As DNA, the CDR3 is TGTGCCAGCAGTTCGGGGGACAGCTCTGGAAACACCATATATTTT. The encoded protein is CASSSGDSSGNTIYF.

The rearrangement links TRBV5-6 to TRBJ1-2; D is unresolved. Germline CDR1 is SGHDT and CDR2 is YYEEEE. The CDR3 loop spans 14 amino acids. With 1 base removed from V and 6 bases from J, the gap between germline ends came to 13 bases. The CDR3 region is CASSLPPLVDGYTF. CDR3 sequence (DNA): TGTGCCAGCAGCTTGCCCCCCTTGGTTGATGGCTACACCTTC.

This chain connects TRBV6-5 to TRBJ2-2, with a tentative D call TRBD1 (5 bases). CDR1 is MNHEY and CDR2 is SVGAGI in the germline V gene. The CDR3 length is 15 residues. Trimming took off 0 bases at V and 4 bases at J, with 9 bases between the two ends. The chain's CDR3 is CASSYSEGATGELFF. The CDR3 bases are TGTGCCAGCAGTTACTCAGAAGGGGCCACCGGGGAGCTGTTTTTT.

The rearrangement joins TRBV10-3 to TRBJ1-4; 7 bases agree with TRBD1. Germline V CDR1 and CDR2: ENHRY, SYGVKD. This CDR3 contains 16 residues. With 4 bases clipped from V and 0 bases from J, the junction kept 5 bases outside the gene matches. CDR3 in amino acids: CAISGEGQATNEKLFF. The CDR3 nucleotides are TGTGCCATCAGTGGGGAAGGACAGGCAACTAATGAAAAACTGTTTTTT.

The gene calls are TRBV29-1 and TRBJ1-4; perhaps TRBD1 as D (5 bases). From germline, CDR1 is SQVTM and CDR2 ANQGSEA. This CDR3 is 13 amino acids long. DNA of the CDR3: TGCACCGTACAGCAGGGACTTAATGAAAAACTGTTTTTT. Translation: CTVQQGLNEKLFF.